The clone carrying this T cell receptor (beta chain) came up many times. This entry belongs to a study of CD8 T cells in ankylosing spondylitis. One entry per CDR3 protein results from TCRdb running MiXCR on the 5' RACE reads. The table has some 130,000 distinct CDR3 sequences, 7% to 10% seen once. The CDR3 consists of 15 residues. Deletions cut 4 bases from V and 5 bases from J, with 17 bases between. Germline CDR1 reads MNHEY; CDR2 reads SMNVEV (reference sequence). Sequencing input: synovial fluid, either unsorted or a sorted T cell fraction (not recorded which). The chain carries TRBV27 and TRBJ1-1, with TRBD1 as a possible D gene (6 bases). The clonotype comes from a male donor with ankylosing spondylitis. In nucleotides, the CDR3 is TGTGCCAGCAGTTCCCCCCGAGGGGGGCGGACTGAAGCTTTCTTT. Encoded protein: CASSSPRGGRTEAFF.